These 23 T cell receptor beta chains came from one sample sequenced in a study of blood T cells in healthy people across ages. The use of a sample-barcoded 5' primer and a J-beta primer mix characterized a second PCR of 7 to 11 cycles. MiXCR, run by TCRdb on the 5' RACE reads, gives a single entry per CDR3 protein. The table has some 560,000 distinct CDR3 sequences, around 27% seen once. These same records also appear under a second study, on T cells of mothers and their children.

The sample was blood. The receptors shown here come from a boy under 10 years old in good health.

This clonotype was observed a handful of times. The chain recombines TRBV5-1 with TRBJ1-6; 8 bases align to TRBD1. Germline CDR1 SGHRS, CDR2 YFSETQ. The CDR3 spans 15 residues. With 3 bases clipped from V and 5 bases from J, the junction kept 4 bases outside the gene matches. The CDR3 reads CASSSAGQDNSPLHF. DNA for the CDR3: TGCGCCAGCAGCTCGGCGGGACAGGATAATTCACCCCTCCACTTT. Using reference TRBV5-1 and TRBJ1-6 for the parts outside the CDR3, the full variable domain is KAGVTQTPRYLIKTRGQQVTLSCSPISGHRSVSWYQQTPGQGLQFLFEYFSETQRNKGNFPGRFSGRQFSNSRSEMNVSTLELGDSALYLCASSSAGQDNSPLHFGNGTRLTVT.

The V gene is TRBV6-5, the J gene TRBJ2-6, with D perhaps assigned TRBD1 or TRBD2 (6 bases each). The V gene lost 4 bases and the J gene lost 5 bases, with 9 bases spanning the gap. This CDR3 region has 14 residues. Germline values: CDR1 MNHEY, CDR2 SVGAGI. Here the CDR3 DNA reads TGTGCCAGCAGTTCGGGGGCAAGGGCCAACGTCCTGACTTTC. Amino acid sequence: CASSSGARANVLTF.

The V gene is TRBV5-5, the J gene TRBJ1-2, with a possible D match to TRBD1 (5 bases). CDR1 is SGHKS and CDR2 is YYEKEE in the germline V gene (reference sequence). CDR3 length: 14 amino acids. V lost 4 bases, J lost 1 base, and 11 bases lay in between. For the CDR3, the DNA is TGTGCCAGCAGCCCGACGACAGATAACTATGGCTACACCTTC. Its translation: CASSPTTDNYGYTF.

The chain links TRBV20-1 to TRBJ1-5; D is unclear. The CDR3 is 15 amino acids. With 0 bases removed from V and 6 bases from J, the gap between germline ends came to 15 bases. Germline CDR1 DFQATT, CDR2 SNEGSKA (reference sequence). CDR3 protein: CSARDGRGKRQPQHF. As DNA, the CDR3 is TGCAGTGCTAGAGATGGACGCGGGAAACGTCAGCCCCAGCATTTT.

This chain joins TRBV28 and TRBJ1-2, with TRBD1 identical over 9 bases. The J segment lost 0 bases and the V segment lost 7 bases, leaving 9 bases of the junction unmatched. CDR1 is MDHEN, CDR2 SYDVKM, per germline. The CDR3 length is 16 residues. The CDR3 DNA is TGTGCCAGCAAGCGGAAACAGGGGGCAGCTAACTATGGCTACACCTTC. Amino acids: CASKRKQGAANYGYTF.

The sample holds a few counts of this clonotype. The chain combines TRBV6-1 with TRBJ2-7; a weak D match, TRBD1 (6 bases). The CDR3 totals 15 residues. Germline V lookup: CDR1 MNHNS, CDR2 SASEGT. Trimming pared 3 bases from V and 7 bases from J, leaving 19 bases between. The CDR3 reads CASSEISTGTLEQYF. As DNA, the CDR3 is TGTGCCAGCAGTGAGATCTCTACCGGGACACTAGAGCAGTACTTC.

This clonotype showed up just a few times. The chain has TRBV29-1 and TRBJ1-4; D not resolved. The CDR3 length is 14 residues. Germline CDR1 reads SQVTM; CDR2 reads ANQGSEA. The V and J ends lost 1 base and 4 bases respectively, with 10 bases between them. In DNA, the CDR3 is TGCAGCGTTGAAGGGCTCGGTGGTAATGAAAAACTGTTTTTT. Amino acid sequence: CSVEGLGGNEKLFF.

This clonotype was observed a few times. CDR3 nucleotides: TGTGCCAGCAGCCCTCAGCGGCGGAACACCGGGGAGCTGTTTTTT. Protein product: CASSPQRRNTGELFF. The J gene is TRBJ2-2, the V gene TRBV6-6; possible D gene TRBD2, 5 bases. This CDR3 contains 15 residues. CDR1 and CDR2 from the germline V gene are MNHNY and SVGAGI (reference sequence). Trimming cost V 6 bases and J 1 base, with 12 bases left between them.

This clonotype was counted between two and nine times. The chain joins TRBV7-2 to TRBJ2-5; 7 nucleotides align to TRBD2. V was pared by 5 bases and J by 2 bases, with 8 bases of the junction left unmatched. Germline V CDR1 and CDR2: SGHTA, FQGNSA. The CDR3 spans 15 residues. CDR3 protein: CASSPSGGPQETQYF. CDR3 DNA: TGTGCCAGCAGCCCATCGGGGGGACCACAAGAGACCCAGTACTTC.

This clonotype was seen only a few times. The chain links TRBV12-3 or TRBV12-4 to TRBJ2-2, with 7 bases fitting TRBD2. The ends lost 1 base at V and 6 bases at J; junction bases unmatched: 5. The CDR3 sequence is 15 residues long. The CDR3 bases are TGTGCCAGCAGTTTAGGACTAGCCGTGGCCGGGGAGCTGTTTTTT. Protein: CASSLGLAVAGELFF.

This clonotype was found a few times. The chain has TRBV20-1 and TRBJ2-5; no clear D gene. Looked up from germline, CDR1 is DFQATT and CDR2 is SNEGSKA (reference sequence). The CDR3 is made up of 11 amino acids. V dropped 6 bases and J dropped 6 bases, with 11 bases sitting between them. The CDR3 DNA reads as TGCAGTGCGGCTCCTGAGAAGACCCAGTACTTC. Translation: CSAAPEKTQYF.

This clonotype was seen more than once but under ten times. The rearrangement joins TRBV20-1 to TRBJ2-5; TRBD2 might be the D (5 bases). This CDR3 has 12 amino acids. Looked up from germline, CDR1 is DFQATT and CDR2 is SNEGSKA (reference sequence). Trimming shortened V by 3 bases and J by 6 bases, and 11 bases separated the two germline ends. The CDR3 here is CSASLALKTQYF. CDR3 sequence (DNA): TGCAGTGCTAGCTTAGCGTTGAAGACCCAGTACTTC.

This clonotype was counted ten times or more. V gene TRBV9 combines with J gene TRBJ2-2; 12 nucleotides match TRBD2. The CDR3 is made up of 17 amino acids. Germline loops: CDR1 SGDLS, CDR2 YYNGEE. The V gene end was trimmed by 0 bases and the J gene end by 6 bases; junction bases not matched to a gene: 6. The CDR3 DNA follows: TGTGCCAGCAGCGTAGACCCTAGCGGGAGGGTCGCCGGGGAGCTGTTTTTT. This gives the protein CASSVDPSGRVAGELFF.

This clonotype was seen only a few times. This sequence joins TRBV5-1 and TRBJ2-5, with TRBD1 matching 9 bases. Per the germline V gene, CDR1 is SGHRS and CDR2 is YFSETQ. The CDR3 totals 16 residues. V shed 4 bases and J 4 bases; nucleotides not matched to a gene: 11. Written as DNA, the CDR3 is TGCGCCAGCAGCCAAGGAAACGACAGGGGGGGAGAGACCCAGTACTTC. Protein sequence: CASSQGNDRGGETQYF.

This clonotype has more than one count but fewer than ten. This chain uses TRBV20-1 with TRBJ2-4; TRBD2 agrees at 10 bases. CDR1 is DFQATT and CDR2 is SNEGSKA in the germline V gene (reference sequence). The length of the CDR3 is 16 residues. V lost 6 bases to trimming and J lost 9 bases; unmatched junction nucleotides: 17. Here the CDR3 DNA reads TGCAGTGCAACCCCGGCCAGCGGGGGGGCCGTTGGCATTCAGTACTTC. Translated: CSATPASGGAVGIQYF.

This chain connects TRBV30 to TRBJ2-1; D perhaps matches TRBD2 (6 bases). Trimming pared 1 base from V and 10 bases from J, leaving 14 bases between. The CDR3 is 13 amino acids. The germline V gene encodes CDR1 GTSNPN and CDR2 SVGIG (reference sequence). The DNA of the CDR3 is TGTGCCTGGAGTGCAACGGAGGGTGGGGAGCAGTTCTTC. It codes for CAWSATEGGEQFF.

The rearrangement links TRBV7-6 to TRBJ1-4; maybe TRBD1 (5 bases). Germline V gene lookup returns CDR1 SGHVS and CDR2 FNYEAQ. V lost 6 bases and J lost 3, with 14 bases in between. This CDR3 has 15 amino acids. The CDR3 loop is CASSPYWGPNEKLFF. The CDR3 coding sequence is TGTGCCAGCAGTCCCTACTGGGGCCCTAATGAAAAACTGTTTTTT. The complete variable domain, with remaining parts taken from reference TRBV7-6 and TRBJ1-4, reads GAGVSQSPRYKVTKRGQDVALRCDPISGHVSLYWYRQALGQGPEFLTYFNYEAQQDKSGLPNDRFSAERPEGSISTLTIQRTEQRDSAMYRCASSPYWGPNEKLFFGSGTQLSVL.

This clonotype was counted once. This CDR3 is missing its conserved last phenylalanine or tryptophan, likely due to a read error. This sequence joins TRBV15 and TRBJ2-7; TRBD1 is a possible D gene (5 bases). Germline V CDR1 and CDR2: LNHNV, YYDKDF (reference sequence). This CDR3 contains 15 residues. V gave up 0 bases and J gave up 0 bases, with 9 bases separating them. The CDR3 loop reads CATSRERQSSYEQYL. The CDR3 DNA follows: TGTGCCACCAGCAGAGAGAGACAGAGCTCCTACGAGCAGTACCTC.

The genes are TRBV18 and TRBJ2-3, with 12 bases that match TRBD2. J gave up 0 bases and V 8 bases, and 6 bases lay outside the gene matches. CDR3 length equals 16 residues. The V gene's germline CDR1 is KGHSH and CDR2 LQKENI. Written as DNA, the CDR3 is TGTGCCAGCCCATTAGGGACTAGCGGGAGCACAGATACGCAGTATTTT. Translated: CASPLGTSGSTDTQYF.

The table lists this clonotype with a few counts. The chain recombines TRBV19 with TRBJ1-5; D remains unclear. The CDR3 runs 12 residues. The V and J ends lost 6 bases and 9 bases respectively, with 12 bases between them. The germline CDR1 and CDR2 sequences are LNHDA and SQIVND (reference sequence). CDR3 sequence reads: CASSVLEGPQHF. The CDR3 coding sequence is TGTGCCAGTAGCGTGCTGGAGGGGCCCCAGCATTTT.

The table lists this clonotype with a few counts. The chain has TRBV6-2 or TRBV6-3 and TRBJ1-1, with TRBD1 as a possible D gene (6 bases). The V end lost 0 bases, the J end lost 1 base, and 6 bases lay between the germline ends. There are 14 residues in the CDR3. Germline lookup yields CDR1 MNHEY and CDR2 SVGEGT. Here the CDR3 reads CASSYSTGNTEAFF. Written as DNA, the CDR3 is TGTGCCAGCAGTTACTCGACAGGGAACACTGAAGCTTTCTTT.

This clonotype was detected only a few times. The chain uses TRBV6-5 and TRBJ2-5; 11 bases are shared with TRBD2. The CDR3 is made up of 15 amino acids. V was pared by 5 bases and J by 5 bases, with 7 bases of the junction left unmatched. CDR1 MNHEY and CDR2 SVGAGI come from the germline V gene. Here the CDR3 reads CASSPRLAGRETQYF. The DNA for the CDR3 is TGTGCCAGCAGTCCCCGACTAGCGGGAAGGGAGACCCAGTACTTC.

The V and J genes are TRBV6-5 and TRBJ2-5, with D unclear. The J call may be incorrect, as the DNA end agrees better with TRBJ2-7. This CDR3 has 13 amino acids. Germline-derived CDR1 and CDR2 are MNHEY and SVGAGI. The CDR3: CASSYGLSYEQYF. CDR3 DNA sequence: TGTGCCAGCAGTTACGGTTTGAGCTACGAGCAGTACTTC.